The 23 T cell receptor beta chains given below trace back to one sample, sequenced in a study of vaccination effects on CD4 cells after COVID-19. Antigen-specific CD4+ T cells expanded by the ViraFEST assay with viral peptide pools were then sequenced. Upon completion of roughly ten days in culture, CD4+ T cells were isolated. SARS-CoV-2 infected the person between March and December 2020, as confirmed by PCR. The assay was immunoSEQ multiplex PCR, and TCRdb's table has in-frame clones only and misses some. The data contain roughly 45,000 clones, approximately 72% of them seen just once; the ten biggest clones take up around 28%. No antigen has been identified for these receptors. This specimen consisted of CD4+ T cells from PBMCs cultured with a peptide pool, obtained before COVID-19 vaccination. Every receptor here comes from a human donor who had a prior SARS-CoV-2 infection.

J is TRBJ2-5 and V is TRBV4-1, with 14 nucleotides matching TRBD2. From germline, CDR1 is MGHRA and CDR2 YSYEKL. CDR3 size: 16 residues. Trimming took 2 bases from V and 4 from J; bases not matched to a gene: 3. The CDR3 region has the DNA TGCGCCAGCAGCCAACCCGGACTAGCGGGAGGAGAGACCCAGTACTTC. Amino acids: CASSQPGLAGGETQYF.

The V call is TRBV7-3, the J call TRBJ2-2; the match to TRBD2 covers 10 bases. Trimming cost V 0 bases and J 4 bases; bases outside gene matches: 2. This CDR3 spans 16 amino acids. The germline gives CDR1 SGHTA, CDR2 FQGTGA. The CDR3 sequence is CASSLTRTSGTGELFF. DNA of the CDR3: TGTGCCAGCAGCTTAACAAGGACTAGCGGCACCGGGGAGCTGTTTTTT.

This chain joins TRBV3-1 (or the pseudogene TRBV3-2) and TRBJ1-2; a possible D gene is TRBD1 (5 bases). The V and J ends lost 4 bases and 8 bases respectively, with 14 bases between them. Germline CDR1 LGHDT, CDR2 YNNKEL (reference sequence). This CDR3 comprises 13 residues. The CDR3 bases are TGTGCCAGCAGCCCCCACCAGGGACGAGGCTACACCTTC. Encoded protein: CASSPHQGRGYTF.

This clone occurred a few times. The chain couples TRBV11-3 to TRBJ2-3, with a weak D call TRBD2 (6 bases). The CDR3 totals 16 residues. Trimming left V 2 bases short and J 4 bases short, with 16 bases between. Germline values: CDR1 SGHNT, CDR2 YENEEA. CDR3 protein: CASSLRFGGDADTQYF. CDR3 DNA: TGTGCCAGCAGCTTAAGGTTCGGAGGGGATGCAGATACGCAGTATTTT.

CDR3 in amino acids: CASSDAGLETQYF. The CDR3 nucleotides are TGTGCCAGCAGCGACGCAGGGTTGGAGACCCAGTACTTC. The rearrangement links TRBV2 to TRBJ2-5; maybe TRBD1 (5 bases). V was cut by 6 bases and J by 5 bases, with 13 bases left in between. Germline lookup yields CDR1 SNHLY and CDR2 FYNNEI. The CDR3 sequence is 13 residues long.

This rearrangement joins TRBV18 to TRBJ1-5, with a tentative D call TRBD1 (6 bases). The CDR3 is 15 amino acids. Per germline, CDR1 KGHSH and CDR2 LQKENI. The V end was cut by 1 base, the J end by 4 bases, with 11 bases between. Here the CDR3 DNA reads TGTGCCAGCTCACCACTCGCAGGGGTTAATCAGCCCCAGCATTTT. It translates to CASSPLAGVNQPQHF.

J is TRBJ2-2 and V is TRBV7-3; D ambiguous. The germline CDR1 and CDR2 sequences are SGHTA and FQGTGA. Trimming took off 2 bases at V and 6 bases at J, with 10 bases between the two ends. The CDR3 contains 14 residues. As DNA, the CDR3 is TGTGCCAGCAGCTTATATCTAGAATCCGGGGAGCTGTTTTTT. Translation: CASSLYLESGELFF. Based on the CDR3 plus reference TRBV7-3 and TRBJ2-2, the full variable domain is GAGVSQTPSNKVTEKGKYVELRCDPISGHTALYWYRQSLGQGPEFLIYFQGTGAADDSGLPNDRFFAVRPEGSVSTLKIQRTERGDSAVYLCASSLYLESGELFFGEGSRLTVL.

V and J are TRBV28 and TRBJ1-1; unclear D gene. The germline V gene has CDR1 MDHEN and CDR2 SYDVKM. The CDR3 extends over 12 amino acids. The V end lost 3 bases, the J end lost 1 base, and 3 bases lay between the germline ends. The CDR3 coding sequence is TGTGCCAGCAGTTTCTGGAACACTGAAGCTTTCTTT. Translating it yields CASSFWNTEAFF.

This clone appeared once. The rearrangement joins TRBV12-3 or TRBV12-4 to TRBJ1-5, with D possibly TRBD1 on 5 matching bases. This CDR3 has 13 residues. Deletions cut 5 bases from V and 9 bases from J, with 14 bases between. The CDR3 protein is CASSTDSVGPQHF. CDR3 bases: TGTGCCAGCAGTACAGACAGCGTTGGGCCCCAGCATTTT.

The chain links TRBV7-3 to TRBJ2-1, with 7 bases fitting TRBD2. From germline, CDR1 is SGHTA and CDR2 FQGTGA. Unmatched junction bases numbered 19, after V lost 8 bases and J lost 12 bases. This CDR3 is built from 15 residues. The DNA for the CDR3 is TGTGCCAGCCAAGCTAGGGGAGGGATGGGGCAACGGCAGTTCTTC. The encoded protein is CASQARGGMGQRQFF.

The rearrangement joins TRBV21-1 to TRBJ2-7. TRBV21-1 is labeled a pseudogene. This CDR3 is 14 amino acids long. CDR3 bases: TGTGCCAGCAGCACGAAGAAGGGCAGGTGGGAGCAGTACTTC. This encodes CASSTKKGRWEQYF.

The rearrangement uses TRBV2 and TRBJ2-7, with D possibly matching TRBD1 (5 bases). This CDR3 contains 11 residues. Germline values: CDR1 SNHLY, CDR2 FYNNEI. The V end was cut by 6 bases, the J end by 3 bases, with 6 bases between. This CDR3 is CASRRGYEQYF. CDR3 coding DNA: TGTGCCAGCAGAAGGGGCTACGAGCAGTACTTC.

The chain has TRBV3-1 (or the pseudogene TRBV3-2) and TRBJ1-1; no definite D call. The CDR3 is made up of 13 amino acids. V was pared by 1 base and J by 6 bases, with 9 bases between. Germline CDR1 reads LGHDT; CDR2 reads YNNKEL (reference sequence). CDR3 sequence reads: CASSQVDGAEAFF. In DNA, the CDR3 is TGTGCCAGCAGCCAAGTTGACGGGGCTGAAGCTTTCTTT.

The chain combines TRBV2 with TRBJ1-4; 12 bases line up with TRBD1. Germline V CDR1 and CDR2: SNHLY, FYNNEI. The CDR3 totals 17 residues. After removal of 6 bases from V and 6 bases from J, the junction contained 11 bases not matched to a gene. This CDR3 reads CASRSGTGGDTDEKLFF. Here the CDR3 DNA reads TGTGCCAGCAGATCCGGGACAGGGGGCGATACGGATGAAAAACTGTTTTTT.

The rearrangement joins TRBV11-3 to TRBJ2-1, with D perhaps TRBD2 (6 bases). Per germline, CDR1 SGHNT and CDR2 YENEEA. The V end lost 5 bases, the J end lost 2 bases, and 13 bases lay between the germline ends. The CDR3 contains 15 residues. The CDR3 DNA is TGTGCCAGCAGCCCGGTGGCGGGAACCTACAATGAGCAGTTCTTC. Protein: CASSPVAGTYNEQFF.

V is TRBV29-1 and J is TRBJ2-7; TRBD2 might be the D (5 bases). The CDR3 runs to 14 residues. The germline V gene encodes CDR1 SQVTM and CDR2 ANQGSEA. The V gene lost 4 bases and the J gene lost 1 base, with 14 bases spanning the gap. The CDR3, as DNA: TGCAGCGTTGCGCAGCGGTTAGGATCCTACGAGCAGTACTTC. Translation gives CSVAQRLGSYEQYF.

DNA of the CDR3: TGTGCCAGCAGCGTCTTTGGGCGGGGTAACACCGGGGAGCTGTTTTTT. It encodes CASSVFGRGNTGELFF. The V call is TRBV7-9, the J call TRBJ2-2; TRBD2 might be the D (6 bases). Trimming removed 5 bases at V and 2 bases at J, with 15 bases between. The germline CDR1 and CDR2 sequences are SEHNR and FQNEAQ (reference sequence). The CDR3 extends over 16 amino acids. Full variable domain (remainder filled in from reference TRBV7-9 and TRBJ2-2): DTGVSQNPRHKITKRGQNVTFRCDPISEHNRLYWYRQTLGQGPEFLTYFQNEAQLEKSRLLSDRFSAERPKGSFSTLEIQRTEQGDSAMYLCASSVFGRGNTGELFFGEGSRLTVL.

The chain carries TRBV7-2 and TRBJ2-5; D ambiguous. The CDR3 has 12 amino acids. The germline V gene has CDR1 SGHTA and CDR2 FQGNSA. V was pared by 6 bases and J by 4 bases, with 9 bases between. The CDR3 coding sequence is TGTGCCAGCAGGGAATCCGGAGAGACCCAGTACTTC. Its protein product is CASRESGETQYF.

As to this clone: Sequence at one end of the junction differs from germline and may be a read error. V and J are TRBV7-7 and TRBJ2-3; D is undetermined. Per germline, CDR1 SSHAT and CDR2 FNYEAQ (reference sequence). The CDR3 is made up of 14 amino acids. The CDR3 nucleotides are TGTGCTAGCAGCTTAAACCCCGCACCAGATACGCAGTATTTT. The encoded protein is CASSLNPAPDTQYF.

This clone occurred a few times. This chain uses TRBV6-5 with TRBJ1-4; D is ambiguous. The CDR3 spans 15 residues. Germline CDR1 reads MNHEY; CDR2 reads SVGAGI. V shed 8 bases and J shed 7 bases, with 20 bases lying between them. This CDR3 reads CASLRRANLGEKLFF. CDR3 nucleotides: TGTGCCAGCTTGAGAAGGGCAAATTTGGGTGAAAAACTGTTTTTT.

This clone was seen a few times. V is TRBV7-9 and J is TRBJ2-1, with D perhaps matching TRBD2 (6 bases). There are 15 residues in the CDR3. The ends were cut back, 5 bases at V and 10 bases at J, with 21 bases in the middle. The germline gives CDR1 SEHNR, CDR2 FQNEAQ (reference sequence). The DNA for the CDR3 is TGTGCCAGCAGCCAGAGACGGCTAGCGCTTGAAGAGCAGTTCTTC. Amino acids: CASSQRRLALEEQFF.

This chain joins TRBV7-3 and TRBJ1-1, with a tentative D call TRBD1 (6 bases). CDR3 length: 15 residues. Germline V gives CDR1 SGHTA, CDR2 FQGTGA. Trimming took off 5 bases at V and 7 bases at J, with 20 bases between the two ends. This CDR3 is CASSQRGGREGEAFF. The CDR3 region has the DNA TGTGCCAGCAGCCAGAGGGGGGGGCGAGAGGGTGAAGCTTTCTTT.

This clone has just a few counts. The chain carries TRBV3-1 (or the pseudogene TRBV3-2) and TRBJ2-3, with 11 nucleotides matching TRBD1. Per germline, CDR1 LGHDT and CDR2 YNNKEL (reference sequence). CDR3 size: 16 residues. V lost 4 bases, J lost 4 bases, and 7 bases stayed unmatched. This CDR3 reads CASSPDGQGAADTQYF. The DNA of the CDR3 is TGTGCCAGCAGCCCAGATGGACAGGGGGCTGCAGATACGCAGTATTTT.